This T cell receptor (beta chain) was sequenced during a study of regulatory and conventional T cells in RAG deficiency. CDR3 length: 17 amino acids. Germline V gives CDR1 MDHEN, CDR2 SYDVKM. The table lists this clone with a count of one. The junction shows a germline mismatch at one end, possibly a read error. Assay: immunoSEQ multiplex PCR; the TCRdb copy retains only in-frame clones and omits some. The repertoire includes around 30,000 clones, about 89% of them detected once, and roughly 13% sits in the top ten. The same data also contributed to another study, on regulatory T cells. This second report adds: The primer mix had 52 TRBV and 13 TRBJ primers.

The source material was CD8+ T cells sorted from blood. V usage is TRBV28 and J usage is TRBJ2-2; 9 bases align to TRBD1. This TCR was sampled from a human donor in good health. As DNA, the CDR3 is TGTGCCAGCAGTTTCTATGGACAGGGGTCGGGCACCGGGGAGCTGCTTTTT. As protein: CASSFYGQGSGTGELLF.